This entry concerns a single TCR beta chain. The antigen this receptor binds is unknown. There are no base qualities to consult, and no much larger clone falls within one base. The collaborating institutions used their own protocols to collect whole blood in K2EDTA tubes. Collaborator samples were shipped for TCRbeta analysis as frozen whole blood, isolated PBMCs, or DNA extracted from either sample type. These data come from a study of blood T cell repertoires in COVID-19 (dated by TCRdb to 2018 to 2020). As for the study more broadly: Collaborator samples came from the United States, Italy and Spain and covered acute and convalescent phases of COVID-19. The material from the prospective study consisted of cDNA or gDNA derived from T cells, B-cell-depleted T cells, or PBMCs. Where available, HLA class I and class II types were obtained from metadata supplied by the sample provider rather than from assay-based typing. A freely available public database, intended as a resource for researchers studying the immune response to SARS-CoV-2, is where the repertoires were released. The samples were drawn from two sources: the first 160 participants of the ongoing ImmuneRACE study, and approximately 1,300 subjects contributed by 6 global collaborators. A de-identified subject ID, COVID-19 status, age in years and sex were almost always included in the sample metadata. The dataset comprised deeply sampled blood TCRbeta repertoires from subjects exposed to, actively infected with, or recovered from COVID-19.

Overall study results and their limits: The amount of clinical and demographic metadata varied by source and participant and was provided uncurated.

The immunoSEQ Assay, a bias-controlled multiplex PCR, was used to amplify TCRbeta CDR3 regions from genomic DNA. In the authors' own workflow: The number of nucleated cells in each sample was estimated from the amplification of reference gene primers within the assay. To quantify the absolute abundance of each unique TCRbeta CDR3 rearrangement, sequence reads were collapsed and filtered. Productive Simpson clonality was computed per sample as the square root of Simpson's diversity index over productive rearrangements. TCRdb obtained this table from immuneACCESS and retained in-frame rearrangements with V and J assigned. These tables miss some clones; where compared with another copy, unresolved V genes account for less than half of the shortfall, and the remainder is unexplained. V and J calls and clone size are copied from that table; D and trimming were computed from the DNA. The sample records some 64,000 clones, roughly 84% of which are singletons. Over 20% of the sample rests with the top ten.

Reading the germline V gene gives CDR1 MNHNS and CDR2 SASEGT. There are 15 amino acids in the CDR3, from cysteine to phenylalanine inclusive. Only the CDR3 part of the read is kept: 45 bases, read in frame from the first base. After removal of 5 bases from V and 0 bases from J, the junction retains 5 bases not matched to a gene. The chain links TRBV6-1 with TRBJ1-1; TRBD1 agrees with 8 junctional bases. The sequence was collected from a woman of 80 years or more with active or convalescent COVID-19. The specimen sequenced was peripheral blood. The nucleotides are TGTGCCAGCAGTAACCCAGGGGGCCTGAACACTGAAGCTTTCTTT. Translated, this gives CASSNPGGLNTEAFF.